This T cell receptor (beta chain) was sequenced during a study of blood T cells in healthy people across ages. Study-wide findings and caveats: Investigators viewed diversity estimates from one million T cells as underestimates, the study reported.

The CDR3 extends over 11 amino acids. Germline CDR1 is SQVTM and CDR2 is ANQGSEA. The V end lost 4 bases, the J end lost 6 bases, and 9 bases lay between the germline ends. A second PCR, run for about 6 to 11 cycles, used a sample-barcoded 5' primer plus a J-beta primer mix. TCRdb analysed the 5' RACE reads with MiXCR anew, one entry per CDR3 protein. Of 1.5 million to 1.9 million distinct CDR3 sequences in the sample, under 55% were seen once. Worth noting for this clonotype: Its specificity is not known.

The V gene is TRBV29-1, the J gene TRBJ1-1; D ambiguous. This clonotype was sampled from a woman under 30 in good health. Sequenced material: blood. In DNA, the CDR3 is TGCAGCGTTGCGGGGATCGCTGAAGCTTTCTTT. As protein: CSVAGIAEAFF.